The clone carrying this T cell receptor beta chain has at least ten counts. The antigen remains unidentified. The table came from immunoSEQ multiplex PCR; TCRdb's copy has only in-frame clones and leaves some out. The profile shows roughly 100,000 clones, roughly 86% of them singletons. These data belong to a study of T cell responses to AZD1222 COVID-19 vaccine. Whole-study findings and limits: Donors were largely white British and mainly female; clonal diversity was possibly underestimated.

The CDR3 consists of 13 residues. Looked up from germline, CDR1 is SNHLY and CDR2 is FYNNEI. V lost 7 bases, J lost 3 bases, and 5 bases stayed unmatched. The chain couples TRBV2 to TRBJ1-1; 7 nucleotides line up with TRBD1. Sample: peripheral blood, taken 28 days after the second dose of the MenACWY control vaccine. The receptor's source is an adult who received the MenACWY meningococcal vaccine as a control. The CDR3 DNA sequence: TGTGCCAGCAAGGGGGCTACGTACACTGAAGCTTTCTTT. It specifies CASKGATYTEAFF.